The clone carrying this TCR beta chain was seen more than once but under ten times. Its antigen remains unknown. This entry comes from a study of response to subunit inactivated influenza vaccine. Overall study results and limits: Seasonal influenza vaccination, on each occasion, was suggested by the authors to recruit few new T cells.

Between the trimmed V and J ends, which lost 6 bases and 4 bases, there was a span of 25 bases. The CDR3 totals 19 residues. CDR1 MDHEN and CDR2 SYDVKM come from the germline V gene. TCRdb analysed the RT-PCR reads with MiXCR anew, one entry per CDR3 protein. The data hold approximately 170,000 distinct CDR3 sequences, with about 12% observed a single time. The data also belong to a second study, concerning T cells expressing NK-cell markers. As that study records: TCR beta cDNA was made by 5'RACE template switching with UMIs. These clonotypes additionally ranked first within the CD3+CD56-NKG2C+ fraction of a few donors.

Sequencing used CD8+ T cells sorted from PBMCs, obtained roughly 12 days after vaccination. This chain connects TRBV28 to TRBJ2-6; D is perhaps TRBD1 or TRBD2 (5 bases each). This clonotype was sampled from a man between 50 and 59 years old who received an inactivated influenza vaccine. CDR3 in amino acids: CASRPNWVYGGAGANVLTF. CDR3 DNA: TGTGCCAGCAGACCAAATTGGGTTTATGGGGGAGCAGGGGCCAACGTCCTGACTTTC.